This T cell receptor (beta chain) was captured in a study of CD8 T cell repertoires and HIV-1 epitope variants. The trim removed 4 bases at V and 5 bases at J, leaving 7 bases unmatched. Germline lookup yields CDR1 SGDLS and CDR2 YYNGEE. This CDR3 is 15 amino acids long. TCRdb's copy holds only in-frame clones and misses some; the assay was immunoSEQ multiplex PCR. The sample includes under 100,000 clones, 74% of them seen just once. The sequenced material came from uncultured baseline CD8+ T cells from peripheral blood mononuclear cells (PBMCs). This TCR was recovered from a male donor with HIV. This chain joins TRBV9 and TRBJ1-1, with 11 bases aligning to TRBD1. The CDR3 sequence is CASSSDRGRLTEAFF. DNA for the CDR3: TGTGCCAGCAGCTCGGACAGGGGGCGGTTGACTGAAGCTTTCTTT.